The 4 T cell receptor beta chains below come from one sample, sequenced in a study of blood T cell repertoires in COVID-19. TCRdb's table, derived via immunoSEQ multiplex PCR, lists solely in-frame clones and lacks some. The sample shows over 150,000 clones, roughly nine tenths of them seen only once. Sequenced input: peripheral blood. Source of these receptors: a man in his fifties with acute or convalescent COVID-19.

The chain carries TRBV7-8 and TRBJ1-5; D gene ambiguous. This CDR3 comprises 13 residues. V lost 4 bases and J 7 bases, leaving 11 bases between the germline ends. Germline loops: CDR1 SGHVS, CDR2 FQNEAQ. The CDR3 reads CASSSSGRQPQHF. For the CDR3, the DNA is TGTGCCAGCAGCTCATCGGGGAGGCAGCCCCAGCATTTT.

This rearrangement joins TRBV2 to TRBJ1-6; TRBD1 agrees at 8 bases. Germline V CDR1 and CDR2: SNHLY, FYNNEI. V was clipped by 5 bases and J by 10 bases; unmatched bases: 4. This CDR3 spans 13 amino acids. Written as DNA, the CDR3 is TGTGCCAGCAGTCAGGGGGCAAGGTCACCCCTCCACTTT. Its translation is CASSQGARSPLHF.

The J gene is TRBJ2-7, the V gene TRBV10-2; tentatively, D is TRBD1 (5 bases). Germline V gene lookup returns CDR1 WSHSY and CDR2 SAAADI. The CDR3 consists of 12 residues. V was trimmed by 2 bases and J by 3 bases, leaving 5 bases between them. The CDR3: CASSERGYEQYV. CDR3 DNA sequence: TGCGCCAGCAGTGAGAGGGGCTACGAGCAGTACGTC.

This clone is a singleton in its sample. J is TRBJ1-6 and V is TRBV4-1; 7 nucleotides line up with TRBD1. The germline V gene has CDR1 MGHRA and CDR2 YSYEKL. This CDR3 spans 16 amino acids. The V segment lost 0 bases and the J segment 8 bases; nucleotides outside the gene matches: 7. CDR3 bases: TGCGCCAGCAGCCAAGAAGGGGGCAGGTTTGATTCACCCCTCCACTTT. It specifies CASSQEGGRFDSPLHF.